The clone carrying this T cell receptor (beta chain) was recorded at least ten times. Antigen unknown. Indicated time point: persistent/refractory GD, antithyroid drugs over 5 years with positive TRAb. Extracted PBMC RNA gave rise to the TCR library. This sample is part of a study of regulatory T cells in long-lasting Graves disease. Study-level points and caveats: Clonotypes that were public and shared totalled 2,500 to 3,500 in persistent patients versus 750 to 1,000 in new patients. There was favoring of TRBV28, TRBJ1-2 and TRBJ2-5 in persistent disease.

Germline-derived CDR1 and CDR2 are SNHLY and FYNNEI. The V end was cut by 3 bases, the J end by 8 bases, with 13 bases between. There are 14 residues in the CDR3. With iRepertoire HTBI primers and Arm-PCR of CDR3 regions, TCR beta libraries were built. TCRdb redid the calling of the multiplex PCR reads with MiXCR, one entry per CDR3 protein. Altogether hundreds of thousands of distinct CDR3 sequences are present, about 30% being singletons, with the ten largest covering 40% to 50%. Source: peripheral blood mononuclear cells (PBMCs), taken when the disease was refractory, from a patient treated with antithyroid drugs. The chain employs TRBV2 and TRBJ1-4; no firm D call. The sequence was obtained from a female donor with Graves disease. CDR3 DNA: TGTGCCAGCAGTGATGTCCTTCAAGGGGAAAAACTGTTTTTT. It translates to CASSDVLQGEKLFF.